Listed below are T cell receptor beta chains from one sample, sequenced in a study of T cells in Graves' hyperthyroidism and ophthalmopathy. Each CDR3 protein is one row after TCRdb ran MiXCR on the multiplex PCR reads. The profile shows some 400,000 distinct CDR3 sequences, 19% of them singletons. Input material: blood. These receptors came from a woman aged 18-29 years with Graves' hyperthyroidism. Both conserved end residues are part of each CDR3. The D gene is left open where the match is weak. The size entry is marked missing in some rows and otherwise reads once, few, many or a size class.

j_gene | abundance | d_gene | v_gene | CDR3aa | CDR3nt
TRBJ2-3 | many | - | TRBV6-5 | CASSQGRVFPPQYF | TGTGCCAGCAGTCAGGGAAGAGTTTTCCCTCCGCAGTATTTT
TRBJ2-5 | many | TRBD1 | TRBV2 | CASLYTGGVETQYF | TGTGCCAGCCTTTACACAGGGGGCGTAGAGACCCAGTACTTC
TRBJ1-3 | many | - | TRBV20-1 | CSASRQADGNTIHF | TGCAGTGCTAGCCGGCAGGCGGACGGAAACACCATACATTTT
TRBJ2-7 | few | TRBD1 | TRBV28 | CASSFGDRAYEQYF | TGTGCCAGCAGTTTTGGAGACAGGGCCTACGAGCAGTACTTC
TRBJ1-2 | many | - | TRBV5-6 | CASSFWGGYGYTF | TGTGCCAGCAGCTTTTGGGGAGGATATGGCTACACCTTC
TRBJ2-5 | many | - | TRBV24-1 | CATSDLTPRGTETQYF | TGTGCCACCAGTGATTTAACCCCCCGAGGGACAGAGACCCAGTACTTC
TRBJ2-7 | - | - | TRBV19 | CASSREQGGEQYF | TGTGCCAGTAGTAGAGAGCAGGGGGGCGAGCAGTACTTC
TRBJ1-2 | many | TRBD1 | TRBV6-1 | CASTMGQAYAGYTF | TGTGCCAGCACCATGGGACAGGCGTACGCTGGCTACACCTTC
TRBJ1-1 | - | - | TRBV5-1 | CASSLTALNTGAFF | TGCGCCAGCAGCCTCACAGCTTTGAACACTGGAGCTTTCTTT
TRBJ1-2 | - | - | TRBV6-1 | CASSEEGGVPYGYTF | TGTGCCAGCAGTGAAGAAGGGGGGGTACCCTATGGCTACACCTTC
TRBJ1-6 | - | - | TRBV12-3/TRBV12-4 | CASSLQGPSPLHF | TGTGCCAGCAGTTTGCAGGGGCCTTCACCCCTCCACTTT
TRBJ2-3 | few | - | TRBV11-2 | CASSLGLSDTQYF | TGTGCCAGCAGCTTAGGCCTCTCTGATACGCAGTATTTT
TRBJ2-5 | many | - | TRBV12-3/TRBV12-4 | CASSTGTPNQETQYF | TGTGCCAGCAGTACCGGGACTCCAAACCAAGAGACCCAGTACTTC
TRBJ1-2 | - | - | TRBV4-1 | CASSQFDGSYGYTF | TGCGCCAGCAGCCAATTTGACGGAAGCTATGGCTACACCTTC
TRBJ1-3 | many | - | TRBV7-9 | CASSWEAAIYF | TGTGCCAGCAGCTGGGAGGCCGCCATATATTTT
TRBJ1-2 | many | TRBD1 | TRBV5-1 | CASSYTGTANYGYTF | TGCGCCAGCAGCTATACCGGGACAGCTAACTATGGCTACACCTTC
TRBJ2-2 | - | - | TRBV2 | CATRGTKGTGELFF | TGTGCCACCCGCGGGACGAAAGGCACCGGGGAGCTGTTTTTT
TRBJ1-2 | - | - | TRBV12-3/TRBV12-4 | CASSLSGRQIYGYTF | TGTGCCAGCAGTTTAAGTGGTCGTCAAATCTATGGCTACACCTTC
TRBJ1-2 | many | - | TRBV12-3/TRBV12-4 | CASSFPVWGYTF | TGTGCCAGCAGTTTCCCGGTCTGGGGCTACACCTTC
TRBJ1-2 | - | - | TRBV7-9 | CASSLQANSYGYTF | TGTGCCAGCAGCTTACAGGCGAACAGCTATGGCTACACCTTC
TRBJ1-5 | - | - | TRBV18 | CASSQGHHSNQPQHF | TGTGCCAGCTCACAAGGACACCATAGCAATCAGCCCCAGCATTTT
TRBJ2-5 | once | - | TRBV12-3/TRBV12-4 | CASLVTGEATQYF | TGTGCCAGCCTAGTTACAGGGGAGGCGACCCAGTACTTC
TRBJ1-2 | many | - | TRBV7-2 | CASSLSGGADGYTF | TGTGCCAGCAGCTTAAGCGGGGGGGCGGATGGCTACACCTTC
TRBJ1-5 | - | - | TRBV20-1 | CSATRGGRNQPQHF | TGCAGTGCCACTCGAGGGGGTCGGAATCAGCCCCAGCATTTT
TRBJ2-4 | - | - | TRBV30 | CAWSVGLAKNIQYF | TGTGCCTGGAGTGTGGGGTTAGCCAAAAACATTCAGTACTTC
TRBJ2-7 | - | - | TRBV20-1 | CSAALRGSYEQYF | TGCAGTGCTGCCTTGAGGGGCTCCTACGAGCAGTACTTC
TRBJ2-7 | few | - | TRBV18 | CASSPVPRQQIFYEQYF | TGTGCCAGCTCACCTGTTCCCCGACAGCAAATCTTCTACGAGCAGTACTTC
TRBJ1-1 | many | TRBD1 | TRBV13 | CASSFPGTGRPEAFF | TGTGCCAGCAGCTTTCCCGGGACAGGGAGGCCTGAAGCTTTCTTT
TRBJ2-7 | many | - | TRBV3-1 | CASSQDHQYEQYF | TGTGCCAGCAGCCAAGATCATCAGTACGAGCAGTACTTC
TRBJ1-5 | many | TRBD1 | TRBV12-3/TRBV12-4 | CASSLAGGWNQPQHF | TGTGCCAGCAGTTTGGCAGGGGGGTGGAATCAGCCCCAGCATTTT
TRBJ1-1 | many | - | TRBV6-5 | CASCLGDRLDTEAFF | TGTGCCAGTTGCTTGGGAGACAGGCTTGACACTGAAGCTTTCTTT
TRBJ1-5 | - | - | TRBV6-1 | CASSERKENARKGNQPQHF | TGTGCCAGCAGTGAACGTAAGGAGAATGCGCGTAAAGGCAATCAGCCCCAGCATTTT
TRBJ1-2 | once | TRBD1 | TRBV18 | CASSTGTGGNYGYTF | TGTGCCAGCTCTACCGGGACAGGGGGTAACTATGGCTACACGTTC
TRBJ2-7 | once | - | TRBV12-3/TRBV12-4 | CASSFAGGSYEQYF | TGTGCCAGCAGTTTTGCAGGGGGGAGTTACGAGCAGTACTTC
TRBJ2-6 | many | - | TRBV10-3 | CAISDTPAVPSGANVLTF | TGTGCCATCAGTGACACCCCCGCAGTACCCTCTGGGGCCAACGTCCTGACTTTC
TRBJ1-2 | many | - | TRBV20-1 | CSARDLNYGYTF | TGCAGTGCTAGAGACCTTAACTATGGCTACACCTTC
TRBJ1-2 | few | TRBD1 | TRBV6-2/TRBV6-3 | CATQGADYYGYTF | TGTGCCACCCAGGGGGCGGACTACTATGGCTACACCTTC
TRBJ1-5 | - | - | TRBV12-3/TRBV12-4 | CASSLEQRANQPQHF | TGTGCCAGCAGTTTAGAACAAAGGGCCAATCAGCCCCAGCATTTT
TRBJ2-5 | many | - | TRBV6-2/TRBV6-3 | CASSPYGGGRPQYF | TGTGCCAGCAGCCCCTATGGGGGGGGGCGACCCCAGTACTTC
TRBJ1-1 | many | - | TRBV3-1 | CASSQWSNTEAFF | TGTGCCAGCAGCCAATGGTCGAACACTGAAGCTTTCTTT
TRBJ1-2 | once | - | TRBV9 | CASSRRPGTGRGYTF | TGTGCCAGCAGCCGAAGACCCGGGACGGGAAGAGGCTACACCTTC
TRBJ1-2 | many | TRBD1 | TRBV20-1 | CSAGQDLYGYTF | TGCAGTGCGGGACAGGACCTCTATGGCTACACCTTC
TRBJ1-2 | many | TRBD1 | TRBV2 | CASREIGTGSLEGYTF | TGTGCCAGCAGGGAAATTGGGACAGGGAGTCTAGAAGGCTACACCTTC
TRBJ1-5 | many | - | TRBV20-1 | CSARDSQTRNQPQHF | TGCAGTGCTAGAGATTCACAGACCCGCAATCAGCCCCAGCATTTT
TRBJ1-2 | many | TRBD1 | TRBV20-1 | CSARDVRDRGDGYTF | TGCAGTGCTAGAGATGTACGGGACAGGGGCGATGGCTACACCTTC
TRBJ2-7 | many | TRBD1 | TRBV12-3/TRBV12-4 | CASGVQGTYEQYF | TGTGCCAGCGGTGTACAGGGGACCTACGAGCAGTACTTC
TRBJ1-1 | - | - | TRBV29-1 | CSVGIALGTEAFF | TGCAGCGTCGGGATTGCATTGGGCACTGAAGCTTTCTTT
TRBJ1-1 | few | - | TRBV7-2 | CASSLSGNPIMATEAFF | TGTGCCAGCAGCTTATCGGGTAACCCCATCATGGCCACTGAAGCTTTCTTT
TRBJ2-5 | many | - | TRBV7-8 | CASSPRGGARETQYF | TGTGCCAGCAGCCCCAGAGGCGGGGCGCGGGAGACCCAGTACTTC
TRBJ1-2 | many | - | TRBV6-1 | CASSEAGGLTGYTF | TGTGCCAGCAGTGAAGCCGGGGGTTTGACCGGCTACACCTTC
TRBJ1-2 | many | - | TRBV4-1 | CASSQALARYDGYTF | TGCGCCAGCAGCCAAGCCTTGGCGCGCTACGATGGCTACACCTTC